The 15 T cell receptor beta chains below were found in one sample sequenced in a study of blood T cell repertoires in COVID-19. TCRdb's copy holds only in-frame clones and misses some; the assay was immunoSEQ multiplex PCR. The repertoire holds around 250,000 clones, with around 90% as singletons. Sequenced sample: PBMCs or T cells enriched from blood (not recorded which). Source of these receptors: a human donor in a cohort exposed to, infected with or recovered from COVID-19 (not recorded which). The donor label of this sample is uncertain.

The CDR3 sequence is CAWARGTNEKLFF. The DNA for the CDR3 is TGTGCCTGGGCTAGGGGGACTAATGAAAAACTGTTTTTT. This sequence joins TRBV30 and TRBJ1-4; D is perhaps TRBD1 (6 bases). CDR1 and CDR2 (germline): GTSNPN, SVGIG (reference sequence). CDR3 length: 13 amino acids. Trimming left V 5 bases short and J 2 bases short, with 9 bases between.

The chain employs TRBV7-2 and TRBJ2-3; 8 bases match TRBD2. The germline V gene has CDR1 SGHTA and CDR2 FQGNSA. The ends lost 5 bases at V and 10 bases at J; junction bases unmatched: 5. The CDR3 is 12 amino acids. The CDR3 reads CASSRSGGAQYF. The CDR3 DNA follows: TGTGCCAGCAGCCGGAGCGGGGGAGCGCAGTATTTT. Combining the CDR3 with reference TRBV7-2 and TRBJ2-3 gives the whole variable domain GAGVSQSPSNKVTEKGKDVELRCDPISGHTALYWYRQSLGQGLEFLIYFQGNSAPDKSGLPSDRFSAERTGGSVSTLTIQRTQQEDSAVYLCASSRSGGAQYFGPGTRLTVL.

The chain links TRBV21-1 to TRBJ1-4. TRBV21-1 is a listed pseudogene. The length of the CDR3 is 14 residues. The CDR3 bases are TGTGCCAGCAGCGTTCGGGACTTTAATGAAAAACTGTTTTTT. The encoded protein is CASSVRDFNEKLFF.

This chain joins TRBV19 and TRBJ1-2, with 7 bases aligning to TRBD1. The V gene's germline CDR1 is LNHDA and CDR2 SQIVND (reference sequence). The V segment lost 1 base and the J segment 6 bases; nucleotides outside the gene matches: 8. The CDR3 extends over 15 amino acids. The DNA of the CDR3 is TGTGCCAGTAGTATAGGGGACAGACGTACTGATGGCTACACCTTC. Its protein is CASSIGDRRTDGYTF.

The V and J genes are TRBV6-5 and TRBJ1-2; TRBD1 matches at 11 bases. Germline V gene sequence: CDR1 MNHEY, CDR2 SVGAGI. V lost 2 bases, J lost 7 bases, and 6 bases stayed unmatched. CDR3 length: 15 amino acids. The CDR3 sequence: CASSYGQGAFGGYTF. The CDR3, as DNA: TGTGCCAGCAGTTACGGACAGGGGGCTTTCGGTGGCTACACCTTC.

V and J are TRBV23-1 and TRBJ1-5; D unresolved. TRBV23-1 is classed as an ORF, of uncertain function. Trimming shortened V by 4 bases and J by 2 bases, and 27 bases separated the two germline ends. This CDR3 contains 20 residues. The CDR3 DNA reads TGCGCCAGCAGTCTTCCACCGGCCTGGGAGGCGGGGAAGCGCAATCAGCCCCAGCATTTT. Encoded protein: CASSLPPAWEAGKRNQPQHF.

This chain uses TRBV25-1 with TRBJ1-6, with D unresolved. The CDR3 contains 14 residues. Germline lookup yields CDR1 MGHDK and CDR2 SYGVNS. V lost 4 bases to trimming and J lost 10 bases, with 14 bases between them. Written as DNA, the CDR3 is TGTGCCAGCAGTGTCAACCGCGGTGGGTCACCCCTCCACTTT. Translated, it gives CASSVNRGGSPLHF.

The V and J genes are TRBV19 and TRBJ2-1, with D possibly matching TRBD2 (5 bases). The CDR3 contains 15 residues. CDR1 is LNHDA, CDR2 SQIVND, per germline (reference sequence). Trimming took 3 bases from V and 3 from J, leaving 12 bases between them. The CDR3 loop is CASSIGPAGYNEQFF. Written as DNA, the CDR3 is TGTGCCAGTAGTATTGGTCCCGCGGGCTACAATGAGCAGTTCTTC.

On this clone itself: The sample contains more than one DNA sequence encoding this CDR3. The chain carries TRBV5-1 and TRBJ2-3; 10 nucleotides align to TRBD2. The junction had 1 base not matched to a gene; V was cut back by 2 bases and J by 1 base. The CDR3 length is 15 residues. Germline assignment: CDR1 SGHRS and CDR2 YFSETQ. The CDR3 spells CASSFGLAGTDTQYF. The CDR3 nucleotides read TGCGCCAGCAGCTTCGGACTAGCGGGCACAGATACGCAGTATTTT. The full variable domain, in which reference TRBV5-1 and TRBJ2-3 provide the parts outside the CDR3, is KAGVTQTPRYLIKTRGQQVTLSCSPISGHRSVSWYQQTPGQGLQFLFEYFSETQRNKGNFPGRFSGRQFSNSRSEMNVSTLELGDSALYLCASSFGLAGTDTQYFGPGTRLTVL.

The genes are TRBV4-1 and TRBJ2-2; TRBD2 aligns across 13 bases. The J segment lost 0 bases and the V segment lost 0 bases, leaving 4 bases of the junction unmatched. Germline V gene data show CDR1 as MGHRA and CDR2 as YSYEKL. The CDR3 runs to 19 residues. The CDR3 coding sequence is TGCGCCAGCAGCCAAGAGACTAGCGGGGGGACCGCGAACACCGGGGAGCTGTTTTTT. Translating gives CASSQETSGGTANTGELFF.

This chain uses TRBV7-9 with TRBJ2-7; weak D call: TRBD1 (6 bases). The CDR3 sequence is 13 residues long. The germline gives CDR1 SEHNR, CDR2 FQNEAQ (reference sequence). Trimming took 5 bases from V and 4 from J, leaving 12 bases between them. CDR3 nucleotide sequence: TGTGCCAGCAGCACAGGGCCTACTTACGAGCAGTACTTC. This encodes CASSTGPTYEQYF.

The V and J genes are TRBV6-5 and TRBJ1-1; D unclear. V dropped 2 bases and J dropped 5 bases, with 6 bases sitting between them. This CDR3 is 12 amino acids long. Germline lookup yields CDR1 MNHEY and CDR2 SVGAGI. The CDR3 DNA is TGTGCCAGCAGTTACGCGGGGACTGAAGCTTTCTTT. It translates to CASSYAGTEAFF.

The V call is TRBV6-2 or TRBV6-3, the J call TRBJ1-2, with D possibly being TRBD1 (6 bases). Looked up from germline, CDR1 is MNHEY and CDR2 is SVGEGT. CDR3 length: 15 residues. V lost 1 base, J lost 6 bases, and 15 bases lay in between. The CDR3 reads CASSYYDRPKHGYTF. The CDR3 DNA is TGTGCCAGCAGTTACTACGACAGGCCAAAGCATGGCTACACCTTC.

The chain is built from TRBV12-3 or TRBV12-4 and TRBJ2-3; D might be TRBD2 (6 bases). This CDR3 region has 13 residues. Trimming removed 6 bases at V and 2 bases at J, with 9 bases between. Here the CDR3 reads CASRRDSTDTQYF. The CDR3 bases are TGTGCCAGCAGACGGGACTCCACAGATACGCAGTATTTT.

The genes are TRBV7-8 and TRBJ1-3; weak D call: TRBD1 (5 bases). Germline V gene data show CDR1 as SGHVS and CDR2 as FQNEAQ. The CDR3 is 16 amino acids. V lost 6 bases to trimming and J lost 7 bases, with 22 bases between them. The CDR3 DNA reads TGTGCCAGCAGTGTGCCGGTAGGGACTCTGGAGAACACCATATATTTT. This gives the protein CASSVPVGTLENTIYF.